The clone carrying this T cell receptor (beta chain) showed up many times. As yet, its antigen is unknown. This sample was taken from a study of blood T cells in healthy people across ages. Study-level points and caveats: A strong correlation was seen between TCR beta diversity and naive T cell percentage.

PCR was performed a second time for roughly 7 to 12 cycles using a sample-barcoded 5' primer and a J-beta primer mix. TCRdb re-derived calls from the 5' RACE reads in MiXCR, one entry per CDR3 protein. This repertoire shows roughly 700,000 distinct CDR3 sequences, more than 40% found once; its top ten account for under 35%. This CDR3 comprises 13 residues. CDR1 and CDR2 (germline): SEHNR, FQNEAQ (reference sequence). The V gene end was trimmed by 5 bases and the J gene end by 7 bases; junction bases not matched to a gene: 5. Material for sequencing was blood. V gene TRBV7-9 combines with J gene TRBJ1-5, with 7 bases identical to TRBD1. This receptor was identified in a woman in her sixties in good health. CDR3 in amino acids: CASSQTGLQPQHF. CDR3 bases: TGTGCCAGCAGCCAGACAGGGTTGCAGCCCCAGCATTTT.